A selection of T cell receptor beta chains follows, all from one sample in a study of metastatic and nonmetastatic thyroid tumors. TCRdb re-called clones from the PCR reads using MiXCR. The repertoire holds 35,000 to 55,000 clones, with 24% as singletons. The sample consisted of blood. These receptors originate from a male donor with papillary thyroid cancer or a benign thyroid nodule (not recorded which). Some clones in this sample may be carry-over from other donors' samples. Both conserved end residues are part of each CDR3. D genes are given only for firm matches. A clone size is listed for some rows: how often the clone was seen (once, few, many), or a class if it is expanded.

clone_size: many; d_call: .; j_call: TRBJ1-1; v_call: TRBV9; cdr3_nt: TGTGCCAGCAGCCCAGGCTCAGGTTCCAACACTGAAGCTTTCTTT; cdr3_aa: CASSPGSGSNTEAFF
clone_size: many; d_call: TRBD1; j_call: TRBJ1-2; v_call: TRBV3-1; cdr3_nt: TGCGCCAGCAGCCAAGGGGGGACAGTAAGTGGCTACACCTTC; cdr3_aa: CASSQGGTVSGYTF
clone_size: .; d_call: .; j_call: TRBJ2-7; v_call: TRBV30; cdr3_nt: TGTGCCTGGAAACGTGCTTACGAGCAGTACTTC; cdr3_aa: CAWKRAYEQYF
clone_size: .; d_call: TRBD1; j_call: TRBJ2-2; v_call: TRBV28; cdr3_nt: TGTGCCAGCCGGACAGGGTGGAACACCGGGGAGCTGTTTTTT; cdr3_aa: CASRTGWNTGELFF
clone_size: few; d_call: TRBD1; j_call: TRBJ1-1; v_call: TRBV25-1; cdr3_nt: TGTGCCAGCAGTGCCTGGACAGGAGTCGAAGCTTTCTTT; cdr3_aa: CASSAWTGVEAFF
clone_size: many; d_call: .; j_call: TRBJ2-5; v_call: TRBV5-1; cdr3_nt: TGCGCCAGCAGCTTGGAGCGGGAGTATCAGGGGGCCCAGTACTTC; cdr3_aa: CASSLEREYQGAQYF
clone_size: once; d_call: TRBD2; j_call: TRBJ2-5; v_call: TRBV11-3; cdr3_nt: TGTGCCAGCAGCCCCGGGGGGGGTGGGCGAGGAGAGACCCAGTACTTC; cdr3_aa: CASSPGGGGRGETQYF
clone_size: many; d_call: TRBD2; j_call: TRBJ2-3; v_call: TRBV28; cdr3_nt: TGTGCCAGCAGTTTCCGGCCAGGATCCAGACTAGCGGGAAAGATAGATACGCAGTATTTT; cdr3_aa: CASSFRPGSRLAGKIDTQYF
clone_size: many; d_call: .; j_call: TRBJ2-7; v_call: TRBV18; cdr3_nt: TGTGCCAGCTCACCACCGAGGAGGGGTGGCTATATAGTTGAGCAGTACTTC; cdr3_aa: CASSPPRRGGYIVEQYF
clone_size: .; d_call: .; j_call: TRBJ2-3; v_call: TRBV5-6; cdr3_nt: TGTGCCAGCAGCTACGGCCCCGGAAATACAGATACGCAGTATTTT; cdr3_aa: CASSYGPGNTDTQYF
clone_size: few; d_call: TRBD1; j_call: TRBJ1-1; v_call: TRBV28; cdr3_nt: TGTGCCAGCAGTCGGACAGGGGATTTGGGCACTGAAGCTTTCTTT; cdr3_aa: CASSRTGDLGTEAFF
clone_size: .; d_call: .; j_call: TRBJ2-7; v_call: TRBV20-1; cdr3_nt: TGCAGTGCCCCCGAACGGGATATCGCCTACGAGCAGTACTTC; cdr3_aa: CSAPERDIAYEQYF
clone_size: many; d_call: .; j_call: TRBJ1-1; v_call: TRBV20-1; cdr3_nt: TGCAGTGCTAGTGGGGGAAACACTGAAGCTTTCTTT; cdr3_aa: CSASGGNTEAFF
clone_size: many; d_call: .; j_call: TRBJ2-7; v_call: TRBV3-1; cdr3_nt: TGTGCCAGCAGCCATGGGGATGAGCAGTACTTC; cdr3_aa: CASSHGDEQYF
clone_size: many; d_call: .; j_call: TRBJ1-5; v_call: TRBV19; cdr3_nt: TGTGCCAGTAGTATGGAGGCGAGCAATCAGCCCCAGCATTTT; cdr3_aa: CASSMEASNQPQHF
clone_size: many; d_call: TRBD1; j_call: TRBJ2-2; v_call: TRBV20-1; cdr3_nt: TGCAGTGCCCAAGCGCAGGGGGCGAACACCGGGGAGCTGTTTTTT; cdr3_aa: CSAQAQGANTGELFF
clone_size: few; d_call: .; j_call: TRBJ2-1; v_call: TRBV4-1; cdr3_nt: TGCGCCAGCAGCCAAGACTGGACCTCTGGGCAGTTCTTC; cdr3_aa: CASSQDWTSGQFF
clone_size: many; d_call: TRBD2; j_call: TRBJ2-2; v_call: TRBV20-1; cdr3_nt: TGCAGTGCTAGAGATGGCGGGAGTGCCACCGGGGAGCTGTTTTTT; cdr3_aa: CSARDGGSATGELFF
clone_size: many; d_call: .; j_call: TRBJ1-2; v_call: TRBV10-3; cdr3_nt: TGTGCCATCAGTGAGGGGGGTGGCTATGGCTACACCTTC; cdr3_aa: CAISEGGGYGYTF
clone_size: few; d_call: .; j_call: TRBJ2-3; v_call: TRBV6-5; cdr3_nt: TGTGCCAGCAGTGACTCGCACGGTCACGGCACAGATACGCAGTATTTT; cdr3_aa: CASSDSHGHGTDTQYF
clone_size: few; d_call: .; j_call: TRBJ2-3; v_call: TRBV10-2; cdr3_nt: TGCGCCAGCAGTGAACAGATCACAGATACGCAGTATTTT; cdr3_aa: CASSEQITDTQYF
clone_size: .; d_call: .; j_call: TRBJ2-7; v_call: TRBV13; cdr3_nt: TGTGCCAGCAGCTTAGGGCAGGGGCAGTACTTC; cdr3_aa: CASSLGQGQYF
clone_size: many; d_call: .; j_call: TRBJ2-3; v_call: TRBV6-5; cdr3_nt: TGTGCCAGCAGTTACCGGGGCAACCGGGGGAGAGCGACAGATACGCAGTATTTT; cdr3_aa: CASSYRGNRGRATDTQYF
clone_size: few; d_call: .; j_call: TRBJ1-5; v_call: TRBV6-1; cdr3_nt: TGTGCCAGCAGTCGAGACACGGCACTCAATCAGCCCCAGCATTTT; cdr3_aa: CASSRDTALNQPQHF
clone_size: many; d_call: TRBD2; j_call: TRBJ2-5; v_call: TRBV24-1; cdr3_nt: TGTGCCACCAGCGGGGGGACCCTTGGGGGGACCCAGTACTTC; cdr3_aa: CATSGGTLGGTQYF
clone_size: .; d_call: TRBD1; j_call: TRBJ2-2; v_call: TRBV9; cdr3_nt: TGTGCCAGCAGCGTAGGAGGGACAGGGGCCACCGGGGAGCTGTTTTTT; cdr3_aa: CASSVGGTGATGELFF
clone_size: many; d_call: .; j_call: TRBJ2-7; v_call: TRBV25-1; cdr3_nt: TGTGCCAGCTCCCAGGGTAGCTACGAGCAGTACTTC; cdr3_aa: CASSQGSYEQYF
clone_size: many; d_call: .; j_call: TRBJ2-1; v_call: TRBV6-6; cdr3_nt: TGTGCCAGCAGTAATCCGGGACACAATTACAATGAGCAGTTCTTC; cdr3_aa: CASSNPGHNYNEQFF
clone_size: many; d_call: .; j_call: TRBJ1-4; v_call: TRBV20-1; cdr3_nt: TGCAGTGCTAGAGATAAAGGAAAGGGTGAAAAACTGTTTTTT; cdr3_aa: CSARDKGKGEKLFF
clone_size: many; d_call: .; j_call: TRBJ2-1; v_call: TRBV7-9; cdr3_nt: TGTGCCAGCAGCCAGGGGGGGCAGTTCTTC; cdr3_aa: CASSQGGQFF
clone_size: .; d_call: TRBD2; j_call: TRBJ2-7; v_call: TRBV4-1; cdr3_nt: TGCGCCAGCAGCCAAGATACTAGCGGGACCTACGAGCAGTACTTC; cdr3_aa: CASSQDTSGTYEQYF
clone_size: .; d_call: .; j_call: TRBJ1-1; v_call: TRBV20-1; cdr3_nt: TGCAGTGCTAGGGCGGGGGGGAGAGCTGAAGCTTTCTTT; cdr3_aa: CSARAGGRAEAFF
clone_size: many; d_call: TRBD1; j_call: TRBJ1-2; v_call: TRBV15; cdr3_nt: TGTGCCACCAGCAGATTGCAGGGGGCAGATGGCTACACCTTC; cdr3_aa: CATSRLQGADGYTF
clone_size: .; d_call: .; j_call: TRBJ1-2; v_call: TRBV30; cdr3_nt: TGTGCCTGGAGTGTTCGTGTCTATGGCTACACCTTC; cdr3_aa: CAWSVRVYGYTF
clone_size: .; d_call: TRBD2; j_call: TRBJ2-3; v_call: TRBV30; cdr3_nt: TGTGCCTGGAGGGTTCTCGGGAGGGGCACAGATACGCAGTATTTT; cdr3_aa: CAWRVLGRGTDTQYF
clone_size: many; d_call: .; j_call: TRBJ1-1; v_call: TRBV2; cdr3_nt: TGTGCCAGGGGGCGGGCGGGGGCTGAAGCTTTCTTT; cdr3_aa: CARGRAGAEAFF
clone_size: many; d_call: .; j_call: TRBJ1-6; v_call: TRBV28; cdr3_nt: TGTGCCAGCAGCTCAGGCCCCGGACACAATTCACCCCTCCACTTT; cdr3_aa: CASSSGPGHNSPLHF
clone_size: many; d_call: TRBD1; j_call: TRBJ2-1; v_call: TRBV6-1; cdr3_nt: TGTGCCAGCAGTGGAGTCCCGGGACAGGAGAGCTCCTACAATGAGCAGTTCTTC; cdr3_aa: CASSGVPGQESSYNEQFF
clone_size: .; d_call: TRBD1; j_call: TRBJ1-4; v_call: TRBV27; cdr3_nt: TGTACCAGCAGTTACAGGACAGGGGAAAAACTGTTTTTC; cdr3_aa: CTSSYRTGEKLFF
clone_size: .; d_call: .; j_call: TRBJ2-2; v_call: TRBV18; cdr3_nt: TGTGCCAGCTCACCCCGGGGAGGTACTAACACCGGGGAGCTGTTTTTT; cdr3_aa: CASSPRGGTNTGELFF
clone_size: many; d_call: .; j_call: TRBJ2-6; v_call: TRBV24-1; cdr3_nt: TGTGCCACCAGTGATCCAGGGAGCCCTGGGGCCAACGTCCTGACTTTC; cdr3_aa: CATSDPGSPGANVLTF
clone_size: .; d_call: .; j_call: TRBJ2-1; v_call: TRBV15; cdr3_nt: TGTGCCACCAGAAGAGCACGAAGCTCCTACAATGAGAAGTTCTTC; cdr3_aa: CATRRARSSYNEKFF
clone_size: .; d_call: .; j_call: TRBJ1-1; v_call: TRBV20-1; cdr3_nt: TGCAGTGCTAGAAGGGTGGGGTCCCTTGAAGCTTTCTTT; cdr3_aa: CSARRVGSLEAFF
clone_size: once; d_call: .; j_call: TRBJ2-7; v_call: TRBV20-1; cdr3_nt: TGCAGTGCTAGATCGACACTAGACTACGAGCAGTACTTC; cdr3_aa: CSARSTLDYEQYF
clone_size: many; d_call: .; j_call: TRBJ2-5; v_call: TRBV19; cdr3_nt: TGTGCCAGTAGTATCAACGCAGTCGAAGAGACCCAGTACTTC; cdr3_aa: CASSINAVEETQYF
clone_size: many; d_call: TRBD1; j_call: TRBJ1-1; v_call: TRBV4-1; cdr3_nt: TGCGCCAGCAGCCTAGACAGGGGGCGGATGAACACTGAAGCTTTCTTT; cdr3_aa: CASSLDRGRMNTEAFF
clone_size: many; d_call: .; j_call: TRBJ1-1; v_call: TRBV11-2; cdr3_nt: TGTGCCAGCAGCTTAGTGTCCGAGAACACTGAAGCTTTCTTT; cdr3_aa: CASSLVSENTEAFF
clone_size: many; d_call: TRBD1; j_call: TRBJ1-2; v_call: TRBV3-1; cdr3_nt: TGTGCCAGCAGCCAAGGATACAGGGGTGAGGGTGGCTACACCTTC; cdr3_aa: CASSQGYRGEGGYTF
clone_size: few; d_call: .; j_call: TRBJ2-7; v_call: TRBV28; cdr3_nt: TGTGCCAGCAGTTTACGAGGTGGGGACGAGCAGTACTTC; cdr3_aa: CASSLRGGDEQYF
clone_size: medium-sized; d_call: .; j_call: TRBJ1-6; v_call: TRBV6-1; cdr3_nt: TGTGCCAGCAGGGAAAGGGACGGTAATTCACCCCTCCACTTT; cdr3_aa: CASRERDGNSPLHF
clone_size: few; d_call: .; j_call: TRBJ1-1; v_call: TRBV6-2/TRBV6-3; cdr3_nt: TGTGCCAGCAGTTTCCGGGGAGAGGAAGCTTTCTTT; cdr3_aa: CASSFRGEEAFF
clone_size: .; d_call: .; j_call: TRBJ1-2; v_call: TRBV4-3; cdr3_nt: TGCGCCAGCAGCCAAGATACGGGTAGTGGCTACACCTTC; cdr3_aa: CASSQDTGSGYTF
clone_size: many; d_call: TRBD2; j_call: TRBJ2-1; v_call: TRBV20-1; cdr3_nt: TGCAGTGCTCGCCTACTAGCGGGAGACTACAATGAGCAGTTCTTC; cdr3_aa: CSARLLAGDYNEQFF